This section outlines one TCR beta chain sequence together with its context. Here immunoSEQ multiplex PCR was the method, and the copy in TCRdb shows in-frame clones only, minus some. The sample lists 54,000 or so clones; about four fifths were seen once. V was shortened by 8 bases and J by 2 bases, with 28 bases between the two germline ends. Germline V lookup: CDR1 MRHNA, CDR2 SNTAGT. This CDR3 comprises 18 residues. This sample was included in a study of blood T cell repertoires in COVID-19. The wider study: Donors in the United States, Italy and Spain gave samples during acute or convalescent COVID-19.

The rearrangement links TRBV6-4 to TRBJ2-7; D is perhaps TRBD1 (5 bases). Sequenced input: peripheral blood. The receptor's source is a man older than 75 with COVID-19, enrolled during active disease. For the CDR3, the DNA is TGTGCCAGCCCCTCGCCAGGGCTGCAACTCCTCGAGACCTACGAGCAGTACGTC. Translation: CASPSPGLQLLETYEQYV.